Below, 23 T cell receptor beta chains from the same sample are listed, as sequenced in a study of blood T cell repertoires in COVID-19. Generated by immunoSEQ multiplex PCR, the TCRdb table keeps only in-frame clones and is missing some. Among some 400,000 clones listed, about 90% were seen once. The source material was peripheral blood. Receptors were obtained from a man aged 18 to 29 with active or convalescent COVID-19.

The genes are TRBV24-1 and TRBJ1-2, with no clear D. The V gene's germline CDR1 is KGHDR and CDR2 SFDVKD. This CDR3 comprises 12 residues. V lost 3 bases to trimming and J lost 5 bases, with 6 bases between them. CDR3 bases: TGTGCCACCAGTGATGTGGCATATGGCTACACCTTC. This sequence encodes CATSDVAYGYTF.

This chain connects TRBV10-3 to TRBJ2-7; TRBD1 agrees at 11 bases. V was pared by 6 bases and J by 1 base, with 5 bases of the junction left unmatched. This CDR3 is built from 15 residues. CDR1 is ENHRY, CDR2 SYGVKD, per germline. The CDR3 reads CAISGGQGDSYEQYF. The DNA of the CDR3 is TGTGCCATCAGCGGGGGACAGGGGGATTCCTACGAGCAGTACTTC.

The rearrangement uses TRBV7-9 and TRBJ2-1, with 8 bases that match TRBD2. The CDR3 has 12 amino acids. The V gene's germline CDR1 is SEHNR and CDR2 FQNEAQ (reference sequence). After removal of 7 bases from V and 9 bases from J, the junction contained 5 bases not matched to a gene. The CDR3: CASIGLAGEQFF. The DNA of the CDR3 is TGTGCCAGCATCGGACTAGCCGGTGAGCAGTTCTTC.

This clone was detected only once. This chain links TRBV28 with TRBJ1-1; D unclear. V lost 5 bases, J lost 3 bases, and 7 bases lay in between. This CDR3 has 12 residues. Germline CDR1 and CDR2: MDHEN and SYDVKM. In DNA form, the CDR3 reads TGTGCCAGCAGTAGGCAGGACACTGAAGCTTTCTTT. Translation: CASSRQDTEAFF. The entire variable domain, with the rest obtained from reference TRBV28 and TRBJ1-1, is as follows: DVKVTQSSRYLVKRTGEKVFLECVQDMDHENMFWYRQDPGLGLRLIYFSYDVKMKEKGDIPEGYSVSREKKERFSLILESASTNQTSMYLCASSRQDTEAFFGQGTRLTVV.

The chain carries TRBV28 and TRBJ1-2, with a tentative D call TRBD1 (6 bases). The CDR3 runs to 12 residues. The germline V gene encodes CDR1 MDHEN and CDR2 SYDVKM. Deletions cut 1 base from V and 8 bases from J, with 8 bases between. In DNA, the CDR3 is TGTGCCAGCAGTTTATACAGGGAAGGCTACACCTTC. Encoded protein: CASSLYREGYTF.

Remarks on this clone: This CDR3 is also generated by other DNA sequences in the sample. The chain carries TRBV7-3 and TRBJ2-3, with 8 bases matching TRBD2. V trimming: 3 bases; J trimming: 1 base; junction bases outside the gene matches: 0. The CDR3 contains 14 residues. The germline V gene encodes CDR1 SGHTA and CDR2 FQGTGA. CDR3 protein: CASSLTSGTDTQYF. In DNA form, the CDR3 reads TGTGCCAGCAGCTTGACTAGCGGCACAGATACGCAGTATTTT.

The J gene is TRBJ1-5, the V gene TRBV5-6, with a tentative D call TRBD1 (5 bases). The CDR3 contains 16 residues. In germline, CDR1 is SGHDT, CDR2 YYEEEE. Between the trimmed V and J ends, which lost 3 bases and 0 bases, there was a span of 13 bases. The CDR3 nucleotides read TGTGCCAGCAGCTCGTACAGGATCTATAGCAATCAGCCCCAGCATTTT. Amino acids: CASSSYRIYSNQPQHF. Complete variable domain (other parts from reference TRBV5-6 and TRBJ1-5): DAGVTQSPTHLIKTRGQQVTLRCSPKSGHDTVSWYQQALGQGPQFIFQYYEEEERQRGNFPDRFSGHQFPNYSSELNVNALLLGDSALYLCASSSYRIYSNQPQHFGDGTRLSIL.

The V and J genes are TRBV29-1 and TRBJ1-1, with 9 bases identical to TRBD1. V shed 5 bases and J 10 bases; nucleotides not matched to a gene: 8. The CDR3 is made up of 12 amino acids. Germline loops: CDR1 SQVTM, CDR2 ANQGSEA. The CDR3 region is CSVNRDRVAAFF. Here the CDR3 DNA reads TGCAGCGTTAACCGGGACAGGGTAGCAGCTTTCTTT.

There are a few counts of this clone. Here the CDR3 reads CSVEGVGSGDYEQFF. CDR3 nucleotides: TGCAGCGTTGAAGGTGTGGGTAGCGGGGACTATGAGCAGTTCTTC. The rearrangement joins TRBV29-1 to TRBJ2-1; TRBD2 matches 8 bases. Germline V gene sequence: CDR1 SQVTM, CDR2 ANQGSEA. Losses at the gene ends were 1 base for V and 8 bases for J; bases not matched to a gene: 10. CDR3 size: 15 residues.

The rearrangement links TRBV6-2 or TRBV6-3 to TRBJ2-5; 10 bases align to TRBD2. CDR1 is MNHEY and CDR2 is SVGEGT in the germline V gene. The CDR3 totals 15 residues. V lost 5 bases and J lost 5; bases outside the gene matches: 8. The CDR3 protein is CASSRKRGGLETQYF. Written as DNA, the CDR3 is TGTGCCAGCAGTAGGAAGCGGGGGGGCTTGGAGACCCAGTACTTC.

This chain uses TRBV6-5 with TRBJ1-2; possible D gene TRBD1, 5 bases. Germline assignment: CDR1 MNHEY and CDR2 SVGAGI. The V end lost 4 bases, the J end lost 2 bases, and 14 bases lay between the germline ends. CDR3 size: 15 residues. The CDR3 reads CASSSSATVNYGYTF. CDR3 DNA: TGTGCCAGCAGTTCCTCGGCGACAGTAAACTATGGCTACACCTTC.

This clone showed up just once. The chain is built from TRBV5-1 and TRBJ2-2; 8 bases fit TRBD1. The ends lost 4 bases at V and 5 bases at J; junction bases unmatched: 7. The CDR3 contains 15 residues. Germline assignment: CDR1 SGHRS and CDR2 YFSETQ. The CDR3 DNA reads TGCGCCAGCAGCGGACAGGGTAGCGAAACCGGGGAGCTGTTTTTT. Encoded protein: CASSGQGSETGELFF.

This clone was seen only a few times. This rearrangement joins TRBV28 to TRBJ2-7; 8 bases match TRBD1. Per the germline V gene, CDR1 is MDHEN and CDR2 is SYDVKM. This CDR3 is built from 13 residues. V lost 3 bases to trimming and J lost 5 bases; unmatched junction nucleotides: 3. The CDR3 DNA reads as TGTGCCAGCAGTTTCAGGGGGCGTAACGAGCAGTACTTC. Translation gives CASSFRGRNEQYF. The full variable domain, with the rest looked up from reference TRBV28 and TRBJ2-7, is DVKVTQSSRYLVKRTGEKVFLECVQDMDHENMFWYRQDPGLGLRLIYFSYDVKMKEKGDIPEGYSVSREKKERFSLILESASTNQTSMYLCASSFRGRNEQYFGPGTRLTVT.

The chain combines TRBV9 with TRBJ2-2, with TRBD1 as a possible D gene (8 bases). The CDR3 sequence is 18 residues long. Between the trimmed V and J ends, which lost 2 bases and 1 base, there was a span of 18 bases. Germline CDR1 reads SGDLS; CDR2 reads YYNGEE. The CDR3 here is CASSVPTGGQVNTGELFF. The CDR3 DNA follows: TGTGCCAGCAGCGTGCCCACGGGGGGACAGGTGAACACCGGGGAGCTGTTTTTT.

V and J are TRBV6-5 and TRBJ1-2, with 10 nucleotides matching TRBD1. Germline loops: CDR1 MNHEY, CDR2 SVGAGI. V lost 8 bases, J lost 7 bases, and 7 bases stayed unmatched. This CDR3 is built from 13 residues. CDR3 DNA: TGTGCCAGCTTTGACAGGGGGCGAGGTGGCTACACCTTC. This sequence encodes CASFDRGRGGYTF.

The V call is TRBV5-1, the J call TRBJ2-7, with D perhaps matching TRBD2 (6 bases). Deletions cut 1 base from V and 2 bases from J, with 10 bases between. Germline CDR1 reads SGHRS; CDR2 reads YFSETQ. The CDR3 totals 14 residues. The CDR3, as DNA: TGCGCCAGCAGCTTGTCGGAGGGTGCCTACGAGCAGTACTTC. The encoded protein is CASSLSEGAYEQYF.

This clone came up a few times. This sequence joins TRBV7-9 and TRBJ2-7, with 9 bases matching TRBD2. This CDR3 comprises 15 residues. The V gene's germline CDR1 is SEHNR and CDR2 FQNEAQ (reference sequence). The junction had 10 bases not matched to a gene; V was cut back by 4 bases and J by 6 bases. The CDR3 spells CASSSLAGKSAEQYF. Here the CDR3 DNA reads TGTGCCAGCAGCTCCCTAGCGGGAAAGTCGGCCGAGCAGTACTTC.

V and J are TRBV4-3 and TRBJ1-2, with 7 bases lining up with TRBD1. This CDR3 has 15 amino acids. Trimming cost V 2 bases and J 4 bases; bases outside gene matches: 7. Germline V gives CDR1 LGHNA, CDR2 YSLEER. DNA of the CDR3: TGCGCCAGCAGCCAACGTGACAGGGCTCTCTATGGCTACACCTTC. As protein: CASSQRDRALYGYTF.

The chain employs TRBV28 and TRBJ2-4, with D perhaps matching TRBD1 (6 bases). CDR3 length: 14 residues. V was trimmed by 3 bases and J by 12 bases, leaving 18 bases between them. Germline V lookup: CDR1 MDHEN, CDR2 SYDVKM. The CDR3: CASSLWENRVSQYF. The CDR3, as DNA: TGTGCCAGCAGTTTGTGGGAAAACAGGGTCTCTCAGTACTTC.

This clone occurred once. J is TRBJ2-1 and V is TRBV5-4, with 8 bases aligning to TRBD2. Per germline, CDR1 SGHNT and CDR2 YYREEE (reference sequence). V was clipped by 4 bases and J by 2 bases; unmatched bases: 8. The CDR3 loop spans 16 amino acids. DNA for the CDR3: TGTGCCAGCAGCCGGCCGGGGCGGGAGGCCTACAATGAGCAGTTCTTC. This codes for CASSRPGREAYNEQFF.

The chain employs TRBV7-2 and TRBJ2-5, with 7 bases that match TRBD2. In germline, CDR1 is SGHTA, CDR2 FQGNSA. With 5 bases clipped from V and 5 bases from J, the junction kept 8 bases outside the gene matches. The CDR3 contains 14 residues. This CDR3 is CASSAGLGPETQYF. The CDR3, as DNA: TGTGCCAGCAGCGCTGGACTAGGGCCGGAGACCCAGTACTTC.

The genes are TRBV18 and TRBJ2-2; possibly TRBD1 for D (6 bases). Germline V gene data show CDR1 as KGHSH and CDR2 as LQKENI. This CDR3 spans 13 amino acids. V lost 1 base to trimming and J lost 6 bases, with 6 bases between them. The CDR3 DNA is TGTGCCAGCTCACCACAGGGGGCCGGGGAGCTGTTTTTT. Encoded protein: CASSPQGAGELFF.

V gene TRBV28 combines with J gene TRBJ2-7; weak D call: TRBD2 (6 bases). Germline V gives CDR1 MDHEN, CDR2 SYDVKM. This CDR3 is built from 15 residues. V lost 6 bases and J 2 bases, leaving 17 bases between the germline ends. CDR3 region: CASSTIGGDAYEQYF. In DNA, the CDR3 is TGTGCCAGCAGCACGATCGGGGGAGATGCCTACGAGCAGTACTTC.